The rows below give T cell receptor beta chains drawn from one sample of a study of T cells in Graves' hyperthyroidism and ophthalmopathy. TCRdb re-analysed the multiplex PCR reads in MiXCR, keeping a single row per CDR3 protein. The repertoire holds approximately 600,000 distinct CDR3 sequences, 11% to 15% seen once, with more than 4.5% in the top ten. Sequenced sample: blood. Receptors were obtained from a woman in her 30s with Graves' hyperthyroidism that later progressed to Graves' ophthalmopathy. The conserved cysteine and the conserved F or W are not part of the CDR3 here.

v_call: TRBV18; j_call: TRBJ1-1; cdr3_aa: ASSPTNGVVNTEAF
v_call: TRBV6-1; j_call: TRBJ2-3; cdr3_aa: ASSPWTRTDTQY
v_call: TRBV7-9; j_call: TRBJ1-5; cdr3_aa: ASSFTGTGGNSVSNQPQH
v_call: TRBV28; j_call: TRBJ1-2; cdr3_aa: ASRPRVYGGEKT
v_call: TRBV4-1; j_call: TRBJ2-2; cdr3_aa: ASSPRRLWGRGTETGELF
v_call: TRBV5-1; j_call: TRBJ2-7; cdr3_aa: ASSPRDVTYEQY
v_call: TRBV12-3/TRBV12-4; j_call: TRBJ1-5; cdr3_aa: ASSLNSGNQPQH
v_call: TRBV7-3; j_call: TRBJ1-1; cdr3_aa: ASSLRARWGNTEAF
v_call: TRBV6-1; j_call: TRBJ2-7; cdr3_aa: ASSPRTDTTYEQY
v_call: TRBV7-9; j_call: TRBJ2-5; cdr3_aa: ASSLSLSTETQY
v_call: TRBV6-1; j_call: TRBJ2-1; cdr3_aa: ASTRTLYNEQF
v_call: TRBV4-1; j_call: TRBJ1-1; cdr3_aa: ASRPGHSNTEAF
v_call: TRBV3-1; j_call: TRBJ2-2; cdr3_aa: ASSQEGRSGGELF
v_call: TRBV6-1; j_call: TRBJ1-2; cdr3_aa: ASSSGSGELYGYT
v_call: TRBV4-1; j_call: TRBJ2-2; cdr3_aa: ASSRTGTSSGELF
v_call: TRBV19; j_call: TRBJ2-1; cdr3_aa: ASSPPGLAGAAYNEQF
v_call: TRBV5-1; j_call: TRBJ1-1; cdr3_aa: ASSSGQGAMNTEAF
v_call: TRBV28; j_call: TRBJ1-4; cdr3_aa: ASSFGSTNEKLF
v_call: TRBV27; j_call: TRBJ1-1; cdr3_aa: ASSYRGRNNTEAF
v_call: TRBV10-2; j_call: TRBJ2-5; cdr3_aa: ASSQTGLETQY
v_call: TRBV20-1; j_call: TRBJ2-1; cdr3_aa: SASTRSSYNEQF
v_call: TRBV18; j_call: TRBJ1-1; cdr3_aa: ASSPPGTGTTEAF
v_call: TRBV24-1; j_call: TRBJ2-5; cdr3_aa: ATSQGIPQETQY
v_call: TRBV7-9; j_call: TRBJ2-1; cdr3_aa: ASSLRGDPYNEQF
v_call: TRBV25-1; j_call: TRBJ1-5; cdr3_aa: ASSEGHPSQPQH
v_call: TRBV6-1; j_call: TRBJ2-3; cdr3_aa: ATQNPFEGTDTQY
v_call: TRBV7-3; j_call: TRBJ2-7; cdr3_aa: ASSLRPGGDYEQY
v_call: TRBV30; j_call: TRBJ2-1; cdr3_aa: AWSPGLAANEQF
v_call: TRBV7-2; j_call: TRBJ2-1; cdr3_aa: ASSLESGGSFWWSNEQF
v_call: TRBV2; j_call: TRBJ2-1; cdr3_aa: ASSDSGTRAYNEQF
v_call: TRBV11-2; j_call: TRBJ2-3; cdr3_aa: ASSLGRDMNTDTQY
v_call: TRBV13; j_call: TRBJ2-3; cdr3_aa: ASSAKNTDTQY
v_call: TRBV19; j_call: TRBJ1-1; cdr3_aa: ASSLREGATEAF
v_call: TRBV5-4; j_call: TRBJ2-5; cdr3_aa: ASSSGGPGSETQY
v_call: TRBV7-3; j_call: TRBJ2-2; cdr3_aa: ASSLDGSGTTGELF
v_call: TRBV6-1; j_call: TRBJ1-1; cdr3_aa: ASSRHQGDGTEAF
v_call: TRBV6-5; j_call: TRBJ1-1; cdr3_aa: ASSYRRDTAEAF
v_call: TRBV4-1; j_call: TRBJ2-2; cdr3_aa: ASSQPLAGELF
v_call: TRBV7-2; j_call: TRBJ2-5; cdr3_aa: ASSSATGSQETQY
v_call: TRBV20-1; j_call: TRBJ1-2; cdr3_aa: SARVGGRIGGYT